Shown below are 25 T cell receptor beta chains from a single sample sequenced in a study of vaccination effects on CD4 cells after COVID-19. Antigen specificity for these receptors is unknown. Cultured cells yielded isolated CD4+ T cells after approximately nine days. This person caught SARS-CoV-2 sometime from March to December 2020, and PCR testing confirmed the infection. All study participants received two doses of BNT162b2 or mRNA-1273 vaccine. TCRdb's copy holds only in-frame clones and misses some; the assay was immunoSEQ multiplex PCR. This table has 30,000 to 40,000 clones, about 75% appearing once. Sequencing used CD4+ T cells from PBMCs cultured without peptide, obtained after COVID-19 vaccination. These receptors were taken from a human donor who had a prior SARS-CoV-2 infection.

J is TRBJ2-1 and V is TRBV11-1, with 8 bases lining up with TRBD1. Germline values: CDR1 SGHAT, CDR2 FQDESV (reference sequence). The CDR3 has 15 amino acids. The V gene end was trimmed by 2 bases and the J gene end by 4 bases; junction bases not matched to a gene: 4. The CDR3 region has the DNA TGTGCCAGCAGCTTATATCAGGGGGCGTACAATGAGCAGTTCTTC. The encoded protein is CASSLYQGAYNEQFF. The whole variable domain, filled in from reference TRBV11-1 and TRBJ2-1, reads EAEVAQSPRYKITEKSQAVAFWCDPISGHATLYWYRQILGQGPELLVQFQDESVVDDSQLPKDRFSAERLKGVDSTLKIQPAELGDSAMYLCASSLYQGAYNEQFFGPGTRLTVL.

The V call is TRBV5-1, the J call TRBJ2-2, with TRBD2 matching 11 bases. CDR1 is SGHRS, CDR2 YFSETQ, per germline. CDR3 length equals 15 residues. After removal of 4 bases from V and 8 bases from J, the junction contained 7 bases not matched to a gene. DNA for the CDR3: TGCGCCAGCAGCCCCGGGACTAGCGGAGCTGGGGAGCTGTTTTTT. Protein: CASSPGTSGAGELFF.

V is TRBV11-3 and J is TRBJ2-1, with 8 nucleotides matching TRBD2. Germline values: CDR1 SGHNT, CDR2 YENEEA. The CDR3 is 17 residues long. The ends lost 4 bases at V and 6 bases at J; junction bases unmatched: 14. CDR3 coding DNA: TGTGCCAGCAGCTCGGGAGGGGGGGTAGGAATAGGCAATGAGCAGTTCTTC. Its protein product is CASSSGGGVGIGNEQFF.

This chain connects TRBV5-5 to TRBJ1-6; D is ambiguous. Trimming cost V 0 bases and J 3 bases, with 7 bases left between them. This CDR3 contains 15 residues. Germline V gene sequence: CDR1 SGHKS, CDR2 YYEKEE (reference sequence). The CDR3 here is CASSLAGRYNSPLHF. The CDR3 coding sequence is TGTGCCAGCAGCTTGGCAGGCCGCTATAATTCACCCCTCCACTTT.

The chain is built from TRBV30 and TRBJ2-7, with 8 positions matching TRBD2. Unmatched junction bases numbered 4, after V lost 4 bases and J lost 2 bases. This CDR3 comprises 13 residues. Germline values: CDR1 GTSNPN, CDR2 SVGIG (reference sequence). The CDR3 nucleotides read TGTGCCTGGAATAGCGGGGTAACCTACGAGCAGTACTTC. This translates into CAWNSGVTYEQYF.

The chain combines TRBV5-8 with TRBJ2-3; tentatively, D is TRBD1 or TRBD2 (5 bases each). Trimming left V 4 bases short and J 0 bases short, with 9 bases between. Germline CDR1 reads SGHTS; CDR2 reads YDEGEE. The CDR3 is 14 amino acids. CDR3 in DNA: TGTGCCAGCAGCATGGGGACCAGCACAGATACGCAGTATTTT. Amino acid sequence: CASSMGTSTDTQYF.

The chain uses TRBV6-6 and TRBJ2-1; 11 bases agree with TRBD2. V was clipped by 6 bases and J by 7 bases; unmatched bases: 8. Germline values: CDR1 MNHNY, CDR2 SVGAGI (reference sequence). This CDR3 has 15 amino acids. CDR3 loop: CASSLSGGAGNEQFF. The CDR3, as DNA: TGTGCCAGCAGCCTTAGCGGGGGGGCCGGGAATGAGCAGTTCTTC.

The V and J genes are TRBV7-2 and TRBJ2-1; TRBD2 aligns across 7 bases. This CDR3 spans 14 amino acids. Germline loops: CDR1 SGHTA, CDR2 FQGNSA. Trimming cost V 7 bases and J 0 bases; bases outside gene matches: 3. The CDR3 spells CASKRTSSYNEQFF. CDR3 nucleotide sequence: TGTGCCAGCAAGAGGACTAGCTCCTACAATGAGCAGTTCTTC.

The chain has TRBV7-6 and TRBJ1-6; D is possibly TRBD1 (5 bases). Germline CDR1 and CDR2: SGHVS and FNYEAQ. The CDR3 is made up of 18 amino acids. Trimming removed 5 bases at V and 8 bases at J, with 25 bases between. CDR3 bases: TGTGCCAGCAGCCGCGGCGGTCGGGACTTCAAAAGGGATTCACCCCTCCACTTT. This encodes CASSRGGRDFKRDSPLHF.

V is TRBV18 and J is TRBJ1-2, with 7 bases lining up with TRBD1. Germline V gives CDR1 KGHSH, CDR2 LQKENI. The CDR3 contains 15 residues. V lost 4 bases, J lost 4 bases, and 9 bases stayed unmatched. CDR3 nucleotides: TGTGCCAGCTCACTCGGACCGGGACAGTCCTATGGCTACACCTTC. As protein: CASSLGPGQSYGYTF.

The chain has TRBV30 and TRBJ2-2; the D gene is possibly TRBD2 (7 bases). This CDR3 comprises 15 residues. CDR1 and CDR2 from the germline V gene are GTSNPN and SVGIG (reference sequence). The V gene lost 2 bases and the J gene lost 7 bases, with 17 bases spanning the gap. The CDR3 reads CAWSFLRGGGGELFF. CDR3 bases: TGTGCCTGGAGTTTCCTAAGGGGGGGAGGCGGGGAGCTGTTTTTT.

The chain joins TRBV6-2 or TRBV6-3 to TRBJ2-3; 7 bases fit TRBD1. The CDR3 is made up of 18 amino acids. J gave up 1 base and V 0 bases, and 10 bases lay outside the gene matches. Germline loops: CDR1 MNHEY, CDR2 SVGEGT. The CDR3 region is CASSYSRQTGKRTDTQYF. The CDR3 nucleotides read TGTGCCAGCAGTTACTCTCGGCAGACAGGGAAACGCACAGATACGCAGTATTTT.

The chain combines TRBV6-1 with TRBJ2-5; 7 bases are shared with TRBD1. The CDR3 runs to 15 residues. The J segment lost 4 bases and the V segment lost 2 bases, leaving 7 bases of the junction unmatched. Germline V lookup: CDR1 MNHNS, CDR2 SASEGT. In nucleotides, the CDR3 is TGTGCCAGCAGTGAACCGGGACAGAGCCCAGAGACCCAGTACTTC. Amino acid sequence: CASSEPGQSPETQYF.

The chain has TRBV19 and TRBJ1-2, with 8 positions matching TRBD1. Germline loops: CDR1 LNHDA, CDR2 SQIVND (reference sequence). Losses at the gene ends were 7 bases for V and 8 bases for J; bases not matched to a gene: 9. This CDR3 contains 13 residues. CDR3 in DNA: TGTGCCAGTAATGAGGACAGGGACCGGGGCTACACCTTC. This codes for CASNEDRDRGYTF.

The chain links TRBV10-3 to TRBJ1-5, with 9 bases that match TRBD1. CDR1 and CDR2 (germline): ENHRY, SYGVKD. This CDR3 is 14 amino acids long. The ends lost 3 bases at V and 5 bases at J; junction bases unmatched: 2. CDR3 in amino acids: CAISERQGDQPQHF. As DNA, the CDR3 is TGTGCCATCAGTGAAAGACAGGGGGATCAGCCCCAGCATTTT.

The chain has TRBV2 and TRBJ1-4, with D possibly being TRBD1 (5 bases). CDR1 is SNHLY and CDR2 is FYNNEI in the germline V gene. The CDR3 length is 12 residues. Trimming stripped 6 bases from V and 8 bases from J, with 10 bases between. CDR3 nucleotide sequence: TGTGCCAGCAGGCAGGGATGGGAAAAACTGTTTTTT. Translation: CASRQGWEKLFF.

The chain carries TRBV30 and TRBJ2-5; D may be TRBD2 (6 bases). The CDR3 has 15 amino acids. V shed 0 bases and J shed 4 bases, with 15 bases lying between them. The germline V gene encodes CDR1 GTSNPN and CDR2 SVGIG (reference sequence). The CDR3 here is CAWSVPPSVGETQYF. In nucleotides, the CDR3 is TGTGCCTGGAGTGTACCCCCTAGCGTAGGAGAGACCCAGTACTTC.

This clone was detected only a few times. The CDR3 coding sequence is TGTGCCGAAAGGGCATACACCGGGGAGCTGTTTTTT. Amino acids: CAERAYTGELFF. This rearrangement joins TRBV28 to TRBJ2-2; D unclear. This CDR3 has 12 residues. Germline loops: CDR1 MDHEN, CDR2 SYDVKM. V gave up 11 bases and J gave up 3 bases, with 10 bases separating them.

This clone was recorded once. V and J are TRBV11-2 and TRBJ2-5, with no clear D. Trimming stripped 6 bases from V and 2 bases from J, with 4 bases between. The CDR3 length is 11 residues. Looked up from germline, CDR1 is SGHAT and CDR2 is FQNNGV. CDR3 DNA sequence: TGTGCCAGCAGGGGGCAAGAGACCCAGTACTTC. Protein product: CASRGQETQYF.

Details on this clone: The junction differs from germline at one of its ends, possibly a read error. The rearrangement joins TRBV28 to TRBJ2-7; D might be TRBD2 (6 bases). From germline, CDR1 is MDHEN and CDR2 SYDVKM. The CDR3 loop spans 14 amino acids. CDR3 nucleotides: TGTGCCAGCAGTGTATGGGACTCGACCTACGAGCAGTACTTC. Its translation is CASSVWDSTYEQYF.

The CDR3 reads CASSETPGGAGSPLHF. The CDR3, as DNA: TGTGCCAGCAGTGAAACTCCAGGGGGAGCGGGTTCACCCCTCCACTTT. This chain links TRBV6-1 with TRBJ1-6, with 7 positions matching TRBD1. The V gene end was trimmed by 2 bases and the J gene end by 9 bases; junction bases not matched to a gene: 10. In germline, CDR1 is MNHNS, CDR2 SASEGT. This CDR3 spans 16 amino acids.

The V gene is TRBV6-6, the J gene TRBJ1-6, with D hard to call. CDR1 and CDR2 from the germline V gene are MNHNY and SVGAGI (reference sequence). V lost 0 bases, J lost 2 bases, and 8 bases lay in between. The CDR3 runs to 16 residues. DNA of the CDR3: TGTGCCAGCAGTTACTCGTGGGCTACCTATAATTCACCCCTCCACTTT. It translates to CASSYSWATYNSPLHF.

V and J are TRBV9 and TRBJ2-3, with D possibly TRBD2 on 6 matching bases. Germline V gene data show CDR1 as SGDLS and CDR2 as YYNGEE. The CDR3 has 18 residues. V shed 3 bases and J shed 3 bases, with 23 bases lying between them. The CDR3: CASSAGEAEGPRTDTQYF. CDR3 in DNA: TGTGCCAGCAGCGCCGGGGAGGCGGAGGGGCCGAGAACAGATACGCAGTATTTT.

This clone showed up just a few times. This chain links TRBV7-2 with TRBJ2-7; 9 bases agree with TRBD2. V lost 5 bases to trimming and J lost 7 bases; unmatched junction nucleotides: 12. The CDR3 spans 15 residues. Germline loops: CDR1 SGHTA, CDR2 FQGNSA. The CDR3 DNA sequence: TGTGCCAGCAGCCACAGACTAGCGGCCCCTCGGGAGCAGTACTTC. Translated, it gives CASSHRLAAPREQYF.

The rearrangement links TRBV5-6 to TRBJ2-7, with D maybe TRBD1 (6 bases). CDR1 SGHDT and CDR2 YYEEEE come from the germline V gene. The V end lost 0 bases, the J end lost 2 bases, and 12 bases lay between the germline ends. CDR3 length: 15 amino acids. The chain's CDR3 is CASSLGVKGAYEQYF. The CDR3 DNA is TGTGCCAGCAGCTTGGGAGTGAAGGGGGCCTACGAGCAGTACTTC.